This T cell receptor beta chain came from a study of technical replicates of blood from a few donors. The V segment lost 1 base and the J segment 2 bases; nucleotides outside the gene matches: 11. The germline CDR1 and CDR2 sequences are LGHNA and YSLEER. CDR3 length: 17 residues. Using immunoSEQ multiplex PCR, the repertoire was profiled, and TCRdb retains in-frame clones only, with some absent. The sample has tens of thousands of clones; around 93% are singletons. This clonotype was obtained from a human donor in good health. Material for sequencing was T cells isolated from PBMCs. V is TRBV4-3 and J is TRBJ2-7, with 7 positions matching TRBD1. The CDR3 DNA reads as TGCGCCAGCAGCCAAGGCCCAAAGGGGGCAGTGGCCTACGAGCAGTACTTC. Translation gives CASSQGPKGAVAYEQYF.